This TCR beta chain appears in the sequencing data of a study of early T cells in non-severe SARS-CoV-2 infection. V was shortened by 4 bases and J by 3 bases, with 16 bases between the two germline ends. Germline V gives CDR1 DFQATT, CDR2 SNEGSKA (reference sequence). The CDR3 loop spans 15 amino acids. Attachment of unique molecular identifiers to individual cDNA molecules was performed. Each CDR3 protein gets one entry after TCRdb re-called the 5' RACE reads with MiXCR. Counted here are roughly 30,000 distinct CDR3 sequences, roughly 4.3% occurring once; the ten biggest clones make up 6.3%. This sequence was found in an adult who was a healthcare worker with PCR-confirmed SARS-CoV-2 infection or an uninfected control (not recorded which). The sample comprised whole blood. The chain couples TRBV20-1 to TRBJ2-1; D is possibly TRBD2 (5 bases). The CDR3 DNA sequence: TGCAGTGCTAAATTAGAGGGAGTTGACTACAATGAGCAGTTCTTC. Encoded protein: CSAKLEGVDYNEQFF.